The rows below give T cell receptor beta chains drawn from one sample of a study of blood T cells in healthy people across ages. Each CDR3 protein gets one entry after TCRdb re-called the 5' RACE reads with MiXCR. Here the sample spans roughly 930,000 distinct CDR3 sequences, around 49% being singletons. Sequencing input: blood. Source of these receptors: a man aged 25 to 40 in good health. Each CDR3 is given with its conserved first and last residue. Fields, in order: clone size, J gene, D gene, V gene, CDR3 DNA, CDR3 protein. A D gene is named only where the DNA matches it firmly. Clone size is stated in some rows and not others, as once, few, many or a class when expanded.

- TRBJ2-1 - TRBV5-4 TGTGCCAGCAGTACAGCTTACAATGAGCAGTTCTTC CASSTAYNEQFF
- TRBJ1-2 - TRBV6-2/TRBV6-3 TGTGCCAGCAGTCAAAATCTCCCAGGGACGATCAGCTATGGCTACACCTTC CASSQNLPGTISYGYTF
- TRBJ2-7 - TRBV28 TGTGCCAGCAGGCGACCAGGAAGTGCTTACGAGCAGTACTTC CASRRPGSAYEQYF
- TRBJ2-7 - TRBV6-5 TGTGCCAGCAATCTCCAGGGGAATTTACACGAGCAGTACTTC CASNLQGNLHEQYF
- TRBJ2-1 TRBD2 TRBV6-5 TGTGCCAGCAGTTACACCCTAGCGGGGGCCCCCAACAATGAGCAGTTCTTC CASSYTLAGAPNNEQFF
- TRBJ2-7 - TRBV7-9 TGTGCCAGCAGCTTAGTGGGCACATCTTCCTACGAGCAGTACTTC CASSLVGTSSYEQYF
few TRBJ1-2 TRBD1 TRBV6-1 TGTGCCAGCATCCCCACCCGGGACAGCGGTAGCTACACCTTC CASIPTRDSGSYTF
few TRBJ2-1 TRBD2 TRBV7-3 TGTGCCAGCAGCTCAGGACTAGGAGACAATGAGCAGTTCTTC CASSSGLGDNEQFF
- TRBJ1-6 - TRBV6-1 TGTGCCAGCACCTTAAATCTTTTTTCGGGACGGACCCATTCACCCCTCCACTTT CASTLNLFSGRTHSPLHF
- TRBJ1-4 - TRBV28 TGTGCCAGCAGCCTCCGCAGTGCAACTAATGAAAAACTGTTTTTT CASSLRSATNEKLFF
few TRBJ2-5 TRBD1 TRBV5-1 TGCGCCAGCAGCTCAATTACAGGGGGGCAAGAGACCCAGTACTTC CASSSITGGQETQYF
few TRBJ2-5 - TRBV4-3 TGCGCCAGCAGCCAAGATGCCAGCCAAGAGACCCAGTACTTC CASSQDASQETQYF
- TRBJ2-3 - TRBV20-1 TGCAGTGCCCGGGACACCCGCACAGATACGCAGTATTTT CSARDTRTDTQYF
- TRBJ2-7 - TRBV4-1 TGCGCCAGCAGCCAAGTTAACAGCCTCCCCTACGAGCAGTACTTC CASSQVNSLPYEQYF
- TRBJ2-2 - TRBV24-1 TGTGCCACCAGTGATCCCCGTGGACAGATATACACCGGGGAGCTGTTTTTT CATSDPRGQIYTGELFF
- TRBJ2-5 - TRBV7-2 TGTGCCAGCAGCGTTAGGAGGGGACAAGAGACCCAGTACTTC CASSVRRGQETQYF
- TRBJ2-3 - TRBV29-1 TGCAGCGTCGCGACTGCAGATACGCAGTATTTT CSVATADTQYF